Listed here are 2 T cell receptor beta chains from one sample, sequenced in a study of immune evolution from preneoplasia to lung adenocarcinoma (dated by TCRdb to the early 2020s). The library was generated by the immunoSEQ multiplex PCR assay. As stored in TCRdb, this immuneACCESS dataset retains in-frame rearrangements with V and J assigned. A fraction of the clones does not appear; measured against another copy, unresolved V genes explain less than half of the discrepancy, and the remainder lacks a known reason. For this sample there are about 7,800 clones; 78% appear just once. In total, the top ten clones hold about 9.2% of the sample. Sample: FFPE minimally invasive lung adenocarcinoma tissue. The cell subset or site label corresponds to: micro-invasive lung adenocarcinoma (MIA). These receptors were taken from a donor aged 70 or over with lung adenocarcinoma.

The rearrangement uses TRBV2 and TRBJ2-6; TRBD1 aligns across 9 bases. The J segment lost 4 bases and the V segment lost 4 bases, leaving 8 bases of the junction unmatched. Germline-derived CDR1 and CDR2 are SNHLY and FYNNEI. The CDR3 is 17 residues long. This chain's CDR3 is CASSAGTGSSGANVLTF. The CDR3 nucleotides are TGTGCCAGCAGTGCCGGGACAGGGTCGTCAGGGGCCAACGTCCTGACTTTC.

Only one count was recorded for this clone. The rearrangement links TRBV5-1 to TRBJ2-1, with 7 nucleotides matching TRBD2. The J segment lost 7 bases and the V segment lost 0 bases, leaving 10 bases of the junction unmatched. CDR3 length: 16 amino acids. CDR1 is SGHRS, CDR2 YFSETQ, per germline. CDR3 coding DNA: TGCGCCAGCAGCTTGGCTCTCGGGGCGGGGGAGAATGAGCAGTTCTTC. This sequence encodes CASSLALGAGENEQFF.